The rows below give T cell receptor beta chains drawn from one sample of a study of cytomegalovirus exposure and HLA in healthy donors. Here immunoSEQ multiplex PCR was the method, and the copy in TCRdb shows in-frame clones only, minus some. The table has tens of thousands of clones, about 79% seen once. Sequenced: PBMCs. Receptors originate from a man between 65 and 80 years old in good health and CMV-seropositive. CDR3s include the opening cysteine and the closing phenylalanine or tryptophan. D genes are given only for firm matches. Part of the rows lack a size; the others show once, few, many or a class for expanded clones.

abundance: -
j_gene: TRBJ2-7
d_gene: TRBD2
v_gene: TRBV7-9
CDR3nt: TGTGCCAGCAGCCCCAGTGGGCGGGGGGCCTTTGACGAGCAGTACTTC
CDR3aa: CASSPSGRGAFDEQYF

abundance: -
j_gene: TRBJ1-4
d_gene: -
v_gene: TRBV15
CDR3nt: TGTGCCACCACTTGGAGGGGAGGTGAAAAACTGTTTTTT
CDR3aa: CATTWRGGEKLFF

abundance: -
j_gene: TRBJ2-7
d_gene: TRBD1
v_gene: TRBV5-1
CDR3nt: TGCGCCAGCAGGCCTGCCGACCGGACAGGGGGCTCCTACGAGCAGTACTTC
CDR3aa: CASRPADRTGGSYEQYF

abundance: -
j_gene: TRBJ2-7
d_gene: -
v_gene: TRBV7-8
CDR3nt: TGTGCCAGCAGCTTAGACAACGAGCAGTACTTC
CDR3aa: CASSLDNEQYF

abundance: -
j_gene: TRBJ1-1
d_gene: -
v_gene: TRBV18
CDR3nt: TGTGCCAGCTCACCTTCCGAGGGGAACACTGAAGCTTTCTTT
CDR3aa: CASSPSEGNTEAFF

abundance: once
j_gene: TRBJ2-2
d_gene: -
v_gene: TRBV7-2
CDR3nt: TGTGCCAGCAGCTTAGCGTCGCTACCGAACACCGGGGAGCTGTTTTTT
CDR3aa: CASSLASLPNTGELFF

abundance: -
j_gene: TRBJ1-1
d_gene: -
v_gene: TRBV29-1
CDR3nt: TGCAGCGTTGTCTCCACAGGGTGGGGAACTGAAGCTTTCTTT
CDR3aa: CSVVSTGWGTEAFF

abundance: -
j_gene: TRBJ2-3
d_gene: TRBD2
v_gene: TRBV4-2
CDR3nt: TGTGCCAGCAGCCGTCACGGGAGGGCCGGGACAGATACGCAGTATTTT
CDR3aa: CASSRHGRAGTDTQYF

abundance: once
j_gene: TRBJ2-7
d_gene: -
v_gene: TRBV11-2
CDR3nt: TGTGCCAGCAGCTTAGATATCCCTTCCTACGAGCAGTACTTC
CDR3aa: CASSLDIPSYEQYF

abundance: -
j_gene: TRBJ2-3
d_gene: -
v_gene: TRBV18
CDR3nt: TGTGCCAGCTCACCCCTCGGGGCAGATACGCAGTATTTT
CDR3aa: CASSPLGADTQYF

abundance: -
j_gene: TRBJ2-1
d_gene: TRBD2
v_gene: TRBV19
CDR3nt: TGTGCCAGCGTGGGACTAGCGGGAGGGGGTGATACCTCCTACAATGAGCAGTTCTTC
CDR3aa: CASVGLAGGGDTSYNEQFF

abundance: -
j_gene: TRBJ1-1
d_gene: -
v_gene: TRBV6-5
CDR3nt: TGTGCCAGCAGTTTCACAGTCAACACTGAAGCTTTCTTT
CDR3aa: CASSFTVNTEAFF

abundance: -
j_gene: TRBJ2-2
d_gene: -
v_gene: TRBV4-3
CDR3nt: TGCGCCAGCAGCCAAGCGGGGGGCCGTGGCGGGGAGCTGTTTTTT
CDR3aa: CASSQAGGRGGELFF

abundance: -
j_gene: TRBJ1-2
d_gene: -
v_gene: TRBV7-2
CDR3nt: TGTGCCAGCAGCTTAGGTCGGGGTGGTTATGGCTACACCTTC
CDR3aa: CASSLGRGGYGYTF

abundance: -
j_gene: TRBJ2-2
d_gene: TRBD2
v_gene: TRBV10-3
CDR3nt: TGTGCCATCAGTGAGTCACCTAGCGGGAACACCGGGGAGCTGTTTTTT
CDR3aa: CAISESPSGNTGELFF

abundance: -
j_gene: TRBJ1-1
d_gene: -
v_gene: TRBV6-5
CDR3nt: TGTGCCAGCAGTTATGGAGGGGTGGCCACTGAAGCTTTCTTT
CDR3aa: CASSYGGVATEAFF

abundance: -
j_gene: TRBJ1-5
d_gene: -
v_gene: TRBV27
CDR3nt: TGTGCCAGCAGTAGTTCCCCCCGGAGCAATCAGCCCCAGCATTTT
CDR3aa: CASSSSPRSNQPQHF

abundance: -
j_gene: TRBJ2-7
d_gene: -
v_gene: TRBV29-1
CDR3nt: TGCAGCGTTGAACTGTCCTACGAGCAGTACTTC
CDR3aa: CSVELSYEQYF

abundance: -
j_gene: TRBJ2-5
d_gene: TRBD2
v_gene: TRBV11-2
CDR3nt: TGTGCCAGCAGCGAAGGACTAGCGGGGGCCCGGGGGACCCAGTACTTC
CDR3aa: CASSEGLAGARGTQYF

abundance: -
j_gene: TRBJ2-1
d_gene: -
v_gene: TRBV2
CDR3nt: TGTGCCAGCACGTCCTTATACAATGAGCAGTTCTTC
CDR3aa: CASTSLYNEQFF

abundance: -
j_gene: TRBJ2-3
d_gene: TRBD1
v_gene: TRBV6-6
CDR3nt: TGTGCCAGCAGCAAGACAGGGGGCGCAGATACGCAGTATTTT
CDR3aa: CASSKTGGADTQYF

abundance: -
j_gene: TRBJ1-4
d_gene: TRBD1
v_gene: TRBV6-6
CDR3nt: TGTGCCAGCAGTTCCGGACAGGGGTCGGAAAAACTGTTTTTT
CDR3aa: CASSSGQGSEKLFF

abundance: -
j_gene: TRBJ1-4
d_gene: -
v_gene: TRBV4-3
CDR3nt: TGCGCCAGCAGCCAGGCCAGTTGGGAAAAACTGTTTTTT
CDR3aa: CASSQASWEKLFF

abundance: -
j_gene: TRBJ1-2
d_gene: TRBD1
v_gene: TRBV7-2
CDR3nt: TGTGCCAGCAGCGTATTCACAGGGGGTAACGGCTACACCTTC
CDR3aa: CASSVFTGGNGYTF

abundance: -
j_gene: TRBJ2-1
d_gene: -
v_gene: TRBV11-2
CDR3nt: TGTGCCAGCCAGAGCGGCTACTCCTACAATGAGCAGTTCTTC
CDR3aa: CASQSGYSYNEQFF

abundance: -
j_gene: TRBJ1-1
d_gene: TRBD1
v_gene: TRBV28
CDR3nt: TGTGCCAGCAGTTCGGGACAGGGACACACTGAAGCTTTCTTT
CDR3aa: CASSSGQGHTEAFF